Following are 19 T cell receptor beta chains from one sample sequenced in a study of T cell responses to AZD1222 COVID-19 vaccine (dated by TCRdb to about 2021). Library preparation was by the immunoSEQ multiplex PCR assay. The table was pulled from immuneACCESS by TCRdb, which kept in-frame rearrangements only. Such tables lose some clones; where checked, under half of the loss comes from unresolved V genes, and the rest has no known cause. Recorded for this sample are 100,000 to 150,000 clones; around 90% of them occurred a single time. Clones ranked in the top ten supply around 4.5% of the sample. Per the publication, the time point label means: baseline before first vaccination. This sample's treatment or condition label indicates: meningococcal conjugate vaccine given as trial control. Sequences were derived from peripheral blood, sampled on day 0 of MenACWY control vaccination. All receptors derive from an adult in good health.

This clone was recorded only once. The J gene is TRBJ2-5, the V gene TRBV11-3; weak D call: TRBD1 (6 bases). Per germline, CDR1 SGHNT and CDR2 YENEEA. Trimming took 4 bases from V and 1 from J, leaving 10 bases between them. The CDR3 is 14 amino acids. The CDR3 loop reads CASSSTGSQETQYF. The CDR3 region has the DNA TGTGCCAGCAGCTCAACAGGGAGCCAAGAGACCCAGTACTTC.

The genes are TRBV7-2 and TRBJ2-3; D perhaps matches TRBD2 (6 bases). In germline, CDR1 is SGHTA, CDR2 FQGNSA. V gave up 1 base and J gave up 5 bases, with 10 bases separating them. The CDR3 extends over 14 amino acids. CDR3 protein: CASSLVFSGDTQYF. CDR3 DNA: TGTGCCAGCAGCTTAGTGTTTAGCGGAGATACGCAGTATTTT.

V and J are TRBV14 and TRBJ2-1; D gene unclear. Germline CDR1 SGHDN, CDR2 FVKESK. Trimming stripped 2 bases from V and 4 bases from J, with 9 bases between. This CDR3 spans 14 amino acids. In DNA form, the CDR3 reads TGTGCCAGCAGCCAACGGACGGATTACAATGAGCAGTTCTTC. It specifies CASSQRTDYNEQFF.

The CDR3 is CASSPHPNTEAFF. The CDR3 nucleotides are TGTGCCAGCTCACCGCATCCGAACACTGAAGCTTTCTTT. The chain recombines TRBV18 with TRBJ1-1; no clear D. V was shortened by 3 bases and J by 1 base, with 6 bases between the two germline ends. This CDR3 comprises 13 residues. CDR1 KGHSH and CDR2 LQKENI come from the germline V gene.

This chain uses TRBV7-9 with TRBJ2-7; 8 bases align to TRBD1. There are 15 residues in the CDR3. CDR1 is SEHNR, CDR2 FQNEAQ, per germline (reference sequence). With V trimmed by 2 bases and J by 6 bases, 9 bases remained unmatched. CDR3 DNA sequence: TGTGCCAGCAGCTTAACCGGGACAGGCAGGGTCGAGCAGTACTTC. Translated: CASSLTGTGRVEQYF.

The chain joins TRBV2 to TRBJ1-4, with D unclear. This CDR3 is 17 amino acids long. The ends were cut back, 4 bases at V and 0 bases at J, with 15 bases in the middle. The germline gives CDR1 SNHLY, CDR2 FYNNEI. The CDR3 DNA sequence: TGTGCCAGCAGTGTGGCTAGGCGACTTGCAACTAATGAAAAACTGTTTTTT. Amino acids: CASSVARRLATNEKLFF.

The chain uses TRBV7-9 and TRBJ2-1, with 9 bases lining up with TRBD2. The CDR3 is 16 amino acids. V lost 2 bases and J lost 2; bases outside the gene matches: 4. Per the germline V gene, CDR1 is SEHNR and CDR2 is FQNEAQ (reference sequence). CDR3 DNA sequence: TGTGCCAGCAGCTTATACCTAGCGGGGCCCTACAATGAGCAGTTCTTC. Protein product: CASSLYLAGPYNEQFF.

The chain uses TRBV23-1 and TRBJ1-1; no firm D call. TRBV23-1 is reported as an ORF; its role is uncertain. The CDR3 loop spans 15 amino acids. Trimming left V 4 bases short and J 0 bases short, with 12 bases between. CDR3: CASSPTGDVNTEAFF. The CDR3 coding sequence is TGCGCCAGCAGTCCAACCGGGGATGTGAACACTGAAGCTTTCTTT.

The chain recombines TRBV7-2 with TRBJ2-5, with D tentatively TRBD1 or TRBD2 (5 bases each). V lost 1 base, J lost 5 bases, and 14 bases lay in between. The length of the CDR3 is 15 residues. CDR1 is SGHTA and CDR2 is FQGNSA in the germline V gene. The CDR3 loop is CASSLVLGDRETQYF. Written as DNA, the CDR3 is TGTGCCAGCAGCTTAGTTCTCGGGGACCGGGAGACCCAGTACTTC.

This chain joins TRBV5-5 and TRBJ2-7, with 7 bases lining up with TRBD1. Germline CDR1 is SGHKS and CDR2 is YYEKEE (reference sequence). The CDR3 spans 15 residues. J gave up 0 bases and V 3 bases, and 6 bases lay outside the gene matches. The CDR3 sequence: CASSWGTASSYEQYV. Written as DNA, the CDR3 is TGTGCCAGCAGCTGGGGGACAGCAAGCTCCTACGAGCAGTACGTC.

The rearrangement uses TRBV7-9 and TRBJ1-2; D unresolved. There are 13 residues in the CDR3. Germline V lookup: CDR1 SEHNR, CDR2 FQNEAQ (reference sequence). Trimming took off 6 bases at V and 2 bases at J, with 10 bases between the two ends. In nucleotides, the CDR3 is TGTGCCAGCAGTCGAATCCCCAACTATGGCTACACCTTC. Protein: CASSRIPNYGYTF.

This CDR3 is CASSLGAGTGLTEAFF. The CDR3 nucleotides read TGCGCCAGCAGCTTGGGGGCCGGGACAGGGCTAACCGAAGCTTTCTTT. V and J are TRBV5-1 and TRBJ1-1; 9 positions match TRBD1. From germline, CDR1 is SGHRS and CDR2 YFSETQ. The CDR3 loop spans 16 amino acids. V shed 0 bases, J shed 8 bases, and the junction held 11 bases outside the gene matches.

This chain links TRBV3-1 (or the pseudogene TRBV3-2) with TRBJ2-5; tentatively, D is TRBD2 (5 bases). The CDR3 is made up of 15 amino acids. V dropped 0 bases and J dropped 3 bases, with 11 bases sitting between them. The germline V gene encodes CDR1 LGHDT and CDR2 YNNKEL (reference sequence). CDR3: CASSQDPSGEETQYF. CDR3 in DNA: TGTGCCAGCAGCCAAGATCCCAGCGGAGAAGAGACCCAGTACTTC.

The rearrangement joins TRBV5-1 to TRBJ1-1; a weak D match, TRBD1 (6 bases). The germline gives CDR1 SGHRS, CDR2 YFSETQ. This CDR3 is 14 amino acids long. Trimming left V 4 bases short and J 1 base short, with 11 bases between. Written as DNA, the CDR3 is TGCGCCAGCAGCCCGGGACAAACGAACACTGAAGCTTTCTTT. Its protein product is CASSPGQTNTEAFF.

The chain links TRBV5-1 to TRBJ2-1; D remains ambiguous. The V gene lost 4 bases and the J gene lost 12 bases, with 17 bases spanning the gap. The CDR3 loop spans 13 amino acids. The germline gives CDR1 SGHRS, CDR2 YFSETQ. The CDR3 loop reads CASSRSLEAGQFF. DNA of the CDR3: TGCGCCAGCAGCCGCTCCCTAGAGGCAGGGCAGTTCTTC.

The V gene is TRBV7-2, the J gene TRBJ2-7; 9 bases are shared with TRBD2. Trimming cost V 1 base and J 1 base; bases outside gene matches: 5. CDR3 size: 16 residues. Germline loops: CDR1 SGHTA, CDR2 FQGNSA. The CDR3 nucleotides are TGTGCCAGCAGCTTAGGAGGTGCGGGAGGGTCCTACGAGCAGTACTTC. It encodes CASSLGGAGGSYEQYF.

This clone appeared a single time. The chain is built from TRBV3-1 (or the pseudogene TRBV3-2) and TRBJ1-1; D not certain. Germline V gives CDR1 LGHDT, CDR2 YNNKEL (reference sequence). The CDR3 sequence is 11 residues long. The germline V and J ends were trimmed by 3 bases and 10 bases, with 9 bases remaining between them. CDR3 sequence (DNA): TGTGCCAGCAGCCAGGGTTTCGGAGCTTTCTTT. Translating gives CASSQGFGAFF.

This sequence joins TRBV18 and TRBJ2-3; TRBD2 might be the D (6 bases). V was pared by 5 bases and J by 1 base, with 16 bases between. CDR1 is KGHSH, CDR2 LQKENI, per germline. CDR3 length: 16 amino acids. CDR3 amino acids: CASSDRLERGTDTQYF. CDR3 nucleotides: TGTGCCAGCTCAGACAGACTGGAGCGGGGCACAGATACGCAGTATTTT. Using reference TRBV18 and TRBJ2-3 for the parts outside the CDR3, the full variable domain is NAGVMQNPRHLVRRRGQEARLRCSPMKGHSHVYWYRQLPEEGLKFMVYLQKENIIDESGMPKERFSAEFPKEGPSILRIQQVVRGDSAAYFCASSDRLERGTDTQYFGPGTRLTVL.

This chain joins TRBV5-1 and TRBJ1-2; D gene unclear. Trimming left V 0 bases short and J 4 bases short, with 10 bases between. CDR1 SGHRS and CDR2 YFSETQ come from the germline V gene. The CDR3 runs to 14 residues. The DNA of the CDR3 is TGCGCCAGCAGCTTGGTTGTTTCCTCCTATGGCTACACCTTC. Protein product: CASSLVVSSYGYTF. Complete variable domain (other parts from reference TRBV5-1 and TRBJ1-2): KAGVTQTPRYLIKTRGQQVTLSCSPISGHRSVSWYQQTPGQGLQFLFEYFSETQRNKGNFPGRFSGRQFSNSRSEMNVSTLELGDSALYLCASSLVVSSYGYTFGSGTRLTVV.